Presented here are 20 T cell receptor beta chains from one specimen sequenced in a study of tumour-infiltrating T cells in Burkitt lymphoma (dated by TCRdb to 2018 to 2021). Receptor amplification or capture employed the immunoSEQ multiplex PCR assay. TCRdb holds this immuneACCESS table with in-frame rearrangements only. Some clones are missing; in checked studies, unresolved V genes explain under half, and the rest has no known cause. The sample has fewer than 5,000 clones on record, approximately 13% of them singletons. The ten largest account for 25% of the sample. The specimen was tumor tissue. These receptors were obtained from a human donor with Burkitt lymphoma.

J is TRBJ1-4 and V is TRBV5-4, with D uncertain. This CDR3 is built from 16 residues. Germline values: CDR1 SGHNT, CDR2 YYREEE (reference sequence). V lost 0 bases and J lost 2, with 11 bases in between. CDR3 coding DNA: TGTGCCAGCAGCTTGGGAGTGGGGATGACTAATGAAAAACTGTTTTTT. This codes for CASSLGVGMTNEKLFF.

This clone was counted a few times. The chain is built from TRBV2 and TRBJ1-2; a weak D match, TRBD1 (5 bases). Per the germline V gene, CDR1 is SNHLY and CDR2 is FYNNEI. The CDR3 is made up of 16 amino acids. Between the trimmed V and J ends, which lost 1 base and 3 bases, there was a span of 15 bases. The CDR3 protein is CASSEVGRGDHYGYTF. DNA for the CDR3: TGTGCCAGCAGTGAAGTTGGGAGGGGAGATCACTATGGCTACACCTTC. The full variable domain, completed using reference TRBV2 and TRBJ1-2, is EPEVTQTPSHQVTQMGQEVILRCVPISNHLYFYWYRQILGQKVEFLVSFYNNEISEKSEIFDDQFSVERPDGSNFTLKIRSTKLEDSAMYFCASSEVGRGDHYGYTFGSGTRLTVV.

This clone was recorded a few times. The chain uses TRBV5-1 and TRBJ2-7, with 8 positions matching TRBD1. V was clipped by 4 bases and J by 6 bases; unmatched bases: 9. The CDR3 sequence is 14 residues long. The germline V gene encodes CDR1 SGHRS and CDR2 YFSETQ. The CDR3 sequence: CASSQGQGWGEQYF. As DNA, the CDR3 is TGCGCCAGCAGCCAAGGACAGGGATGGGGCGAGCAGTACTTC.

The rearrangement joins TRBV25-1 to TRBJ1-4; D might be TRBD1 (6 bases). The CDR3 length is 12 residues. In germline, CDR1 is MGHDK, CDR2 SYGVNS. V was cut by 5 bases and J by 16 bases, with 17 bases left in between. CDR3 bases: TGTGCCAGCAGTAAACAGGGAGTGGATCGGTTTTTT. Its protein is CASSKQGVDRFF.

The CDR3 DNA reads TGTGCCAGCAGCTTGATGGAGGGAGACTATGGCTACACCTTC. Translated, it gives CASSLMEGDYGYTF. V is TRBV5-6 and J is TRBJ1-2, with D unclear. The CDR3 runs 14 residues. Germline V CDR1 and CDR2: SGHDT, YYEEEE. V lost 1 base, J lost 3 bases, and 10 bases lay in between.

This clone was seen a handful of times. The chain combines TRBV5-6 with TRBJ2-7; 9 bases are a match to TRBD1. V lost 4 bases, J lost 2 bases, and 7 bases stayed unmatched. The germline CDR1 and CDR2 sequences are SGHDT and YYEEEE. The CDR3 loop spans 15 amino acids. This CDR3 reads CASSPGQGGTYEQYF. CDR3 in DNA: TGTGCCAGCAGCCCGGGACAGGGAGGGACCTACGAGCAGTACTTC.

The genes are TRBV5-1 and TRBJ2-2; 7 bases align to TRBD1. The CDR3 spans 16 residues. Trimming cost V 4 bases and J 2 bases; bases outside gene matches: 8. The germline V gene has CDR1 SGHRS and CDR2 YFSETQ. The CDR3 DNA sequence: TGCGCCAGCAGCCCTCGGGACAGCGGTAACACCGGGGAGCTGTTTTTT. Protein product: CASSPRDSGNTGELFF. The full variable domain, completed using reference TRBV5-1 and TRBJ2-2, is KAGVTQTPRYLIKTRGQQVTLSCSPISGHRSVSWYQQTPGQGLQFLFEYFSETQRNKGNFPGRFSGRQFSNSRSEMNVSTLELGDSALYLCASSPRDSGNTGELFFGEGSRLTVL.

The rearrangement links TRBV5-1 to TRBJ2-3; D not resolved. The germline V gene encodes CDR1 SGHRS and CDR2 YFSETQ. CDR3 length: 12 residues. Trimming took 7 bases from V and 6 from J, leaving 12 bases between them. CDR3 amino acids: CASSPLGDTQYF. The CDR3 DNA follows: TGCGCCAGCTCTCCTTTAGGGGATACGCAGTATTTT. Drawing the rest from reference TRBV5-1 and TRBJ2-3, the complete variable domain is KAGVTQTPRYLIKTRGQQVTLSCSPISGHRSVSWYQQTPGQGLQFLFEYFSETQRNKGNFPGRFSGRQFSNSRSEMNVSTLELGDSALYLCASSPLGDTQYFGPGTRLTVL.

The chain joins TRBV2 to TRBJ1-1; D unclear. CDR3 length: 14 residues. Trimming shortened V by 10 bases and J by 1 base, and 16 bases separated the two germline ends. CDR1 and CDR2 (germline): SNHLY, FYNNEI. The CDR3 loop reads CATQPGRENTEAFF. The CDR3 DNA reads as TGTGCCACCCAACCCGGACGGGAGAACACTGAAGCTTTCTTT.

In DNA form, the CDR3 reads TGTGCCAGCAGCAGGGGTCAGCCCCAGCATTTT. Translated: CASSRGQPQHF. The chain joins TRBV6-6 to TRBJ1-5; D might be TRBD1 (6 bases). Deletions cut 6 bases from V and 6 bases from J, with 6 bases between. The CDR3 extends over 11 amino acids. Germline V gene sequence: CDR1 MNHNY, CDR2 SVGAGI (reference sequence).

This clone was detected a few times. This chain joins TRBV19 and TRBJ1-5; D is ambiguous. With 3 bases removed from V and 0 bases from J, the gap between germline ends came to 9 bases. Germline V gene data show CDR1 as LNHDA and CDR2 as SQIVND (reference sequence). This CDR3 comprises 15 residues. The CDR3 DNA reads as TGTGCCAGTAGTATCGGTGGATATAGCAATCAGCCCCAGCATTTT. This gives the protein CASSIGGYSNQPQHF.

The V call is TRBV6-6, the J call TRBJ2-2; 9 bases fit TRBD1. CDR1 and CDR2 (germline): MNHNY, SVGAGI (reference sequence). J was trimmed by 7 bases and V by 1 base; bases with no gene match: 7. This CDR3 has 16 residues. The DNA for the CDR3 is TGTGCCAGCAGTTACTTCCCGGGACAGGGTCACGGGGAGCTGTTTTTT. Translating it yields CASSYFPGQGHGELFF.

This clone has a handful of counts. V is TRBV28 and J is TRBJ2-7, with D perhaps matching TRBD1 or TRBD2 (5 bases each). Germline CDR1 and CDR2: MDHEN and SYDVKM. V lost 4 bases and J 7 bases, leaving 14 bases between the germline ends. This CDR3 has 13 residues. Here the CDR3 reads CASSSPGTMEQYF. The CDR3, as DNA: TGTGCCAGCAGTTCTCCTGGGACGATGGAGCAGTACTTC.

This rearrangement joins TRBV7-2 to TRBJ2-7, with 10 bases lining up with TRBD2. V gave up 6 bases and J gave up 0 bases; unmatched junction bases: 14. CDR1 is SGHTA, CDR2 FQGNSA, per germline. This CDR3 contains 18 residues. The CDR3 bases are TGTGCCAGCAGTTTGTCCGGTAGCGGGGGGCTGAGCTCCTACGAGCAGTACTTC. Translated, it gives CASSLSGSGGLSSYEQYF.

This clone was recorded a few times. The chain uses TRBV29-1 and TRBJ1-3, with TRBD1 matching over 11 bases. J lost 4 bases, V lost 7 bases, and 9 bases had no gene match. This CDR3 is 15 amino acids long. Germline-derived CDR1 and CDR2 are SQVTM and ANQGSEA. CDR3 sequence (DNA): TGCAGCGCCGGGGGGACAGGGGGAAGAGGAAACACCATATATTTT. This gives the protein CSAGGTGGRGNTIYF.

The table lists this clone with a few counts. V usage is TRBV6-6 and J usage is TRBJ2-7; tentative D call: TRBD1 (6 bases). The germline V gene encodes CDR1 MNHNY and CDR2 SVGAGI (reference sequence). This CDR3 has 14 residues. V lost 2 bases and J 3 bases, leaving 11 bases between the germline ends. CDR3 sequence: CASSYQQGYYEQYF. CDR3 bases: TGTGCCAGCAGTTACCAACAGGGTTACTACGAGCAGTACTTC.

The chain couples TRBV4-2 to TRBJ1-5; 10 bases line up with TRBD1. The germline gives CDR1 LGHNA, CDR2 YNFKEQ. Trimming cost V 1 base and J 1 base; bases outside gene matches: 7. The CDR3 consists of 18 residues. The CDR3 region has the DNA TGTGCCAGCAGCCAAGGACAGGGGGCTTTCGAGAGCAATCAGCCCCAGCATTTT. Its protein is CASSQGQGAFESNQPQHF.

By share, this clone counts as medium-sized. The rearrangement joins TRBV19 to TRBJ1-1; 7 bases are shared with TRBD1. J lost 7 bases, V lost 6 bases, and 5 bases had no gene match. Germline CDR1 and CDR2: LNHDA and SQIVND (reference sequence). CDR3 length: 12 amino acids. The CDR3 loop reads CASRGDSYEAFF. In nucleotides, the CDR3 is TGTGCCAGTAGGGGGGACAGCTATGAAGCTTTCTTT.

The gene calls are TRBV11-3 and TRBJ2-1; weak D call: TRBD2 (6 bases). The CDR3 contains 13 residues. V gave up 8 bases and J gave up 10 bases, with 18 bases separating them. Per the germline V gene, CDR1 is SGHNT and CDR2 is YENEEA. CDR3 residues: CASGRDPLGEQFF. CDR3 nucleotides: TGTGCCAGCGGGCGGGACCCTTTAGGGGAGCAGTTCTTC.

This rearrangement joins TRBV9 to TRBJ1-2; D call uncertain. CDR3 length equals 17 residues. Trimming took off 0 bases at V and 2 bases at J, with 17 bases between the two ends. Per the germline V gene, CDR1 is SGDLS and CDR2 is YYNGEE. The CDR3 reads CASSVEVDWQENYGYTF. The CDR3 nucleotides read TGTGCCAGCAGCGTAGAAGTCGATTGGCAGGAGAACTATGGCTACACCTTC. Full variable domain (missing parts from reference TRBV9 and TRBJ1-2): DSGVTQTPKHLITATGQRVTLRCSPRSGDLSVYWYQQSLDQGLQFLIQYYNGEERAKGNILERFSAQQFPDLHSELNLSSLELGDSALYFCASSVEVDWQENYGYTFGSGTRLTVV.